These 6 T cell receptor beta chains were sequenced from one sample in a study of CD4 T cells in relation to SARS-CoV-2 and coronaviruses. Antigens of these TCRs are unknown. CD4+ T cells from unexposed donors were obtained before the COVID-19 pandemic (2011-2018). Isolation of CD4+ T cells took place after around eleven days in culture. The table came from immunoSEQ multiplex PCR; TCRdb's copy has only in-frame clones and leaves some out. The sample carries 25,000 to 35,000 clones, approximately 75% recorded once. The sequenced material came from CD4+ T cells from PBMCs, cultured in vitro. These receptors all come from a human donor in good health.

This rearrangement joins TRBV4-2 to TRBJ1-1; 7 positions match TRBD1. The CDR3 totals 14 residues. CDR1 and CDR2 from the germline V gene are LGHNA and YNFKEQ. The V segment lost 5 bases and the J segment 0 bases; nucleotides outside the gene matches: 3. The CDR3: CASSEGQLNTEAFF. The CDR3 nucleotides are TGTGCCAGCAGCGAGGGACAGCTGAACACTGAAGCTTTCTTT.

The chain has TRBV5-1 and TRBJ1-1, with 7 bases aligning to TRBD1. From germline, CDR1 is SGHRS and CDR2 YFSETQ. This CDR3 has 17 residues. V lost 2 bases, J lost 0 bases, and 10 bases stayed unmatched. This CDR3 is CASSLPGQNFMNTEAFF. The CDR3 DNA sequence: TGCGCCAGCAGCTTACCGGGACAGAACTTTATGAACACTGAAGCTTTCTTT.

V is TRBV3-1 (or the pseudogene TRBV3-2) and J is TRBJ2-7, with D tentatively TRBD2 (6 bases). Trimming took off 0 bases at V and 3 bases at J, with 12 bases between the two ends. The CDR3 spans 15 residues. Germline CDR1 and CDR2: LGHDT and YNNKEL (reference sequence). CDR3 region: CASSQDLQRVYEQYF. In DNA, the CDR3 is TGTGCCAGCAGCCAAGATTTACAGCGGGTCTACGAGCAGTACTTC.

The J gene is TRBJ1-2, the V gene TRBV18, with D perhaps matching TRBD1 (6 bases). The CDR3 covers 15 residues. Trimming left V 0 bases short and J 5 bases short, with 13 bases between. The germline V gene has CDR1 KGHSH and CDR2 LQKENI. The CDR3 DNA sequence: TGTGCCAGCTCACCACCGGGGGGGCGGAGGTATGGCTACACCTTC. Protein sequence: CASSPPGGRRYGYTF.

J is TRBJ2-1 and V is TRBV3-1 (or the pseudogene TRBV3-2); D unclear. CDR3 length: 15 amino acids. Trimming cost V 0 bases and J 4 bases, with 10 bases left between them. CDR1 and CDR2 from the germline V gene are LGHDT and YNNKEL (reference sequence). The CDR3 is CASSQDVARYNEQFF. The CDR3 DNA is TGTGCCAGCAGCCAAGACGTAGCCAGATACAATGAGCAGTTCTTC.

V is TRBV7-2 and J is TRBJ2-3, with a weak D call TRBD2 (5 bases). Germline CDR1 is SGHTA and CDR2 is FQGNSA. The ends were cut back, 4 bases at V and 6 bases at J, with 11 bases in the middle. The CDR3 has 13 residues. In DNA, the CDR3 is TGTGCCAGCAGCTGGCGGGCTAGCGATACGCAGTATTTT. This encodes CASSWRASDTQYF.